This T cell receptor (beta chain) was retrieved from a study of T cell responses to AZD1222 COVID-19 vaccine. Some clones are missing from TCRdb's copy, which holds only in-frame ones; the method was immunoSEQ multiplex PCR. This table has about 130,000 clones, roughly 85% appearing once. Here the sequenced sample was peripheral blood, taken 28 days after the second AZD1222 dose. This TCR was sampled from an adult who received the AZD1222 COVID-19 vaccine.

The CDR3 sequence is CASSMGVTPPETQYF. CDR3 coding DNA: TGTGCCAGTAGTATGGGAGTAACCCCCCCAGAGACCCAGTACTTC. The chain joins TRBV19 to TRBJ2-5; tentative D call: TRBD2 (5 bases). Germline V CDR1 and CDR2: LNHDA, SQIVND (reference sequence). The CDR3 has 15 residues. Between the trimmed V and J ends, which lost 3 bases and 4 bases, there was a span of 15 bases.